A single sample gave rise to the 13 T cell receptor beta chains below, sequenced in a study of cytomegalovirus exposure and HLA in healthy donors. Use of 60 Vbeta and 13 Jbeta primers characterized the PCR. TCRdb keeps only in-frame clones here, not all; method: immunoSEQ multiplex PCR. The sample holds nearly 200,000 clones; 75% to 80% are singletons and the top ten take over 2%. Sequenced input: PBMCs. Source of these receptors: a woman aged 25 to 45 in good health and CMV-seropositive.

The J gene is TRBJ1-2, the V gene TRBV9; possibly TRBD1 for D (5 bases). CDR1 is SGDLS and CDR2 is YYNGEE in the germline V gene. The length of the CDR3 is 14 residues. V was shortened by 0 bases and J by 8 bases, with 14 bases between the two germline ends. The CDR3 DNA follows: TGTGCCAGCAGCGTAGCCTCAGGGCCCCGGGGCTACACCTTC. It is translated as CASSVASGPRGYTF.

The CDR3 nucleotides are TGTGCCAGTAGGGGACAGGGGTCGAACACTGAAGCTTTCTTT. Its translation: CASRGQGSNTEAFF. The chain uses TRBV19 and TRBJ1-1; 10 nucleotides agree with TRBD1. Germline CDR1 reads LNHDA; CDR2 reads SQIVND (reference sequence). The CDR3 runs to 14 residues. J was trimmed by 1 base and V by 6 bases; bases with no gene match: 2.

The J gene is TRBJ2-3, the V gene TRBV5-1, with D tentatively TRBD2 (5 bases). The CDR3 is made up of 14 amino acids. Trimming removed 4 bases at V and 0 bases at J, with 9 bases between. The germline CDR1 and CDR2 sequences are SGHRS and YFSETQ. The CDR3 bases are TGCGCCAGCAGCCTAGCACTAAGCACAGATACGCAGTATTTT. It codes for CASSLALSTDTQYF.

The J gene is TRBJ2-3, the V gene TRBV5-1; D might be TRBD2 (6 bases). The CDR3 runs to 16 residues. Germline CDR1 and CDR2: SGHRS and YFSETQ. The V and J ends lost 0 bases and 2 bases respectively, with 13 bases between them. The CDR3 DNA reads TGCGCCAGCAGCTTGGTAGGCGGGAAGTACACAGATACGCAGTATTTT. Protein sequence: CASSLVGGKYTDTQYF.

The chain links TRBV27 to TRBJ1-2; D gene uncertain. The CDR3 has 16 amino acids. Germline V gene data show CDR1 as MNHEY and CDR2 as SMNVEV (reference sequence). V was pared by 2 bases and J by 1 base, with 14 bases between. Here the CDR3 reads CASSLSWAHDNYGYTF. The CDR3 region has the DNA TGTGCCAGCAGTTTAAGTTGGGCCCACGATAACTATGGCTACACCTTC.

V gene TRBV19 combines with J gene TRBJ2-3, with 7 bases aligning to TRBD1. V gave up 0 bases and J gave up 7 bases; unmatched junction bases: 10. CDR3 length: 16 amino acids. In germline, CDR1 is LNHDA, CDR2 SQIVND (reference sequence). The CDR3 spells CASSIDAGPQGNTQYF. The CDR3 nucleotides read TGTGCCAGTAGTATAGATGCTGGCCCACAGGGGAATACGCAGTATTTT.

This clone was found once. The chain couples TRBV5-5 to TRBJ2-7, with D possibly being TRBD2 (6 bases). V shed 4 bases and J shed 6 bases, with 20 bases lying between them. The CDR3 runs 15 residues. Per the germline V gene, CDR1 is SGHKS and CDR2 is YYEKEE (reference sequence). This chain's CDR3 is CASSGGASQGVEQYF. The CDR3 nucleotides are TGTGCCAGCAGCGGCGGGGCCAGTCAAGGTGTCGAGCAGTACTTC.

This clone has only one observation. The gene calls are TRBV11-3 and TRBJ2-1, with a weak D call TRBD2 (6 bases). CDR3 size: 15 residues. From germline, CDR1 is SGHNT and CDR2 YENEEA. Trimming left V 2 bases short and J 1 base short, with 9 bases between. The CDR3 sequence: CASSLIGGSYNEQFF. DNA for the CDR3: TGTGCCAGCAGCTTAATCGGGGGTTCCTACAATGAGCAGTTCTTC.

This sequence joins TRBV29-1 and TRBJ1-2, with D possibly TRBD1 on 6 matching bases. This CDR3 spans 15 amino acids. Germline-derived CDR1 and CDR2 are SQVTM and ANQGSEA. The V and J ends lost 4 bases and 1 base respectively, with 16 bases between them. CDR3 region: CSVVQGWFLNYGYTF. Written as DNA, the CDR3 is TGCAGCGTTGTCCAGGGGTGGTTCCTTAACTATGGCTACACCTTC.

The CDR3 DNA reads TGTGCCATCAGTGAATTAGCGGGAGGTTTAGCTGAGCAGTTCTTC. Amino acid sequence: CAISELAGGLAEQFF. The gene calls are TRBV10-3 and TRBJ2-1, with TRBD2 matching over 10 bases. V lost 3 bases to trimming and J lost 9 bases; unmatched junction nucleotides: 8. The CDR3 extends over 15 amino acids. Germline-derived CDR1 and CDR2 are ENHRY and SYGVKD.

The chain recombines TRBV11-3 with TRBJ2-2; no reliable D call. Looked up from germline, CDR1 is SGHNT and CDR2 is YENEEA. The CDR3 totals 15 residues. The V end was cut by 2 bases, the J end by 0 bases, with 7 bases between. DNA for the CDR3: TGTGCCAGCAGCTTACCGGGTGCGAACACCGGGGAGCTGTTTTTT. Its translation: CASSLPGANTGELFF.

The chain recombines TRBV7-2 with TRBJ1-4; D possibly corresponds to TRBD1 (5 bases). CDR1 SGHTA and CDR2 FQGNSA come from the germline V gene. V was trimmed by 5 bases and J by 8 bases, leaving 18 bases between them. This CDR3 has 15 amino acids. CDR3 DNA sequence: TGTGCCAGCAGCCCTCAAAGGGGCACACACGAAAAACTGTTTTTT. It codes for CASSPQRGTHEKLFF.

The rearrangement uses TRBV7-2 and TRBJ1-5; tentatively, D is TRBD1 (6 bases). The CDR3 covers 15 residues. Germline assignment: CDR1 SGHTA and CDR2 FQGNSA. Trimming left V 0 bases short and J 3 bases short, with 9 bases between. The CDR3 sequence is CASSLATGLNQPQHF. CDR3 DNA: TGTGCCAGCAGCTTAGCGACAGGTCTCAATCAGCCCCAGCATTTT.